This T cell receptor (beta chain) appears in the sequencing data of a study of PD-1 blockade in classical Hodgkin lymphoma. Study at large: Intravenous delivery of nivolumab at 3 mg/kg to patients occurred every 2 weeks. General study findings and limits: Diversity in CD4+ TCRs, unlike that measured in CD8+ TCRs, had risen significantly by C4D1.

Clones were read by immunoSEQ multiplex PCR, and TCRdb kept only the in-frame ones, dropping some. The sample lists about 35,000 clones, about 70% occurring once. Relapses following autologous stem cell transplantation were seen in all patients, with brentuximab vedotin exposure varying. A remark on this clone: What it recognizes is unknown.

The CDR3 length is 15 residues. This TCR derives from a human donor with classical Hodgkin lymphoma. The chain uses TRBV21-1 and TRBJ2-2; the D call in the table, TRBD2, was not verified against the DNA. TRBV21-1 is flagged as a pseudogene. The sample was peripheral blood mononuclear cells (PBMCs), taken before the second cycle of nivolumab. The CDR3 is CASSKEFEVPGELFF. The DNA of the CDR3 is TGTGCCAGCAGCAAAGAGTTCGAGGTCCCCGGGGAGCTGTTTTTT.